This is a list of T cell receptor beta chains from one sample in a study of neurological immune-mediated disorders. Each CDR3 protein gets one entry after TCRdb re-called the 5' RACE reads with MiXCR. The data contain about 18,000 distinct CDR3 sequences, roughly a tenth of them singletons. Sequencing input: CD8+ T cells from blood. The receptors originated from a woman aged 45-59 years in good health. Both conserved end residues are part of each CDR3. Fields, in order: CDR3 protein, CDR3 DNA, clone size, J gene, D gene, V gene. D genes are given only for firm matches. Clone size is given as once, few, many, or a class for an expanded clone.

CDR3: CASAEGNQVANEKLFF; DNA: TGTGCCAGCGCGGAGGGGAACCAGGTAGCTAATGAAAAACTGTTTTTT; size: medium-sized; J: TRBJ1-4; D: -; V: TRBV9
CDR3: CSARDPLDTFSYEQYF; DNA: TGCAGTGCTAGAGATCCCCTAGACACCTTCTCCTACGAGCAGTACTTC; size: many; J: TRBJ2-7; D: -; V: TRBV20-1
CDR3: CAWSPDGGQPQHF; DNA: TGTGCCTGGAGCCCAGACGGGGGTCAGCCCCAGCATTTT; size: many; J: TRBJ1-5; D: -; V: TRBV30
CDR3: CASSLEGQDTGELFF; DNA: TGTGCCAGCAGCTTGGAGGGACAGGACACCGGGGAGCTGTTTTTT; size: many; J: TRBJ2-2; D: TRBD1; V: TRBV7-2
CDR3: CASSAGQSTEAFF; DNA: TGTGCCAGCAGCGCCGGACAGAGCACTGAAGCTTTCTTT; size: many; J: TRBJ1-1; D: -; V: TRBV9
CDR3: CASSLAYNEQFF; DNA: TGTGCCAGCAGCTTAGCGTACAATGAGCAGTTCTTC; size: many; J: TRBJ2-1; D: -; V: TRBV7-9
CDR3: CASRHSDSLNSPLHF; DNA: TGTGCCAGCAGACATTCGGACAGTCTCAATTCACCCCTCCACTTT; size: many; J: TRBJ1-6; D: -; V: TRBV6-5
CDR3: CASSTQGGRDTQYF; DNA: TGCGCCAGCAGCACCCAGGGTGGACGAGATACGCAGTATTTT; size: many; J: TRBJ2-3; D: -; V: TRBV5-1
CDR3: CASSSSWTGGLVYGYTF; DNA: TGTGCCAGCAGCAGCTCCTGGACAGGGGGATTAGTCTATGGCTACACCTTC; size: many; J: TRBJ1-2; D: TRBD1; V: TRBV14
CDR3: CSARERGYSYNEQFF; DNA: TGCAGTGCTAGAGAGCGGGGTTACTCCTACAATGAGCAGTTCTTC; size: many; J: TRBJ2-1; D: -; V: TRBV20-1